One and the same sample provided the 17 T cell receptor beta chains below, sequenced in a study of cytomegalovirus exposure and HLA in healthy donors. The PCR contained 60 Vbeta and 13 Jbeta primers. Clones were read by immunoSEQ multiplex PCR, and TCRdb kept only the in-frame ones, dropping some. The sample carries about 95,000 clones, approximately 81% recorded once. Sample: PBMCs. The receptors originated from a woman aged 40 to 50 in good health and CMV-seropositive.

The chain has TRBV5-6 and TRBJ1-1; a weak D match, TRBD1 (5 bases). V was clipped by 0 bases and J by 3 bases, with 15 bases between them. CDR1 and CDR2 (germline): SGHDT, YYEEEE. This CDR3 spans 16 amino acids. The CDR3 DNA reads TGTGCCAGCAGCTTGGGGAGCGGAGGGACTCACACTGAAGCTTTCTTT. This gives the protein CASSLGSGGTHTEAFF.

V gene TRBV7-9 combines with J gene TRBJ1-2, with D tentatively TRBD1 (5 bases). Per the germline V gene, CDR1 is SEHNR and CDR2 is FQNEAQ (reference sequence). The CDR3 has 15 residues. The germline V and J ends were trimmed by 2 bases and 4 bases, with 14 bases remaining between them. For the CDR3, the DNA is TGTGCCAGCAGCTTAACTGGGGGGAACCTCTATGGCTACACCTTC. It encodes CASSLTGGNLYGYTF.

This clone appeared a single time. The DNA of the CDR3 is TGTGCCAGCAGCTTAATGGGGACTAGCGAGATTGAGCAGTTCTTC. Its protein product is CASSLMGTSEIEQFF. The chain has TRBV7-3 and TRBJ2-1, with 10 bases that match TRBD2. The CDR3 is 15 amino acids. Trimming took 1 base from V and 9 from J; bases not matched to a gene: 6. Per germline, CDR1 SGHTA and CDR2 FQGTGA.

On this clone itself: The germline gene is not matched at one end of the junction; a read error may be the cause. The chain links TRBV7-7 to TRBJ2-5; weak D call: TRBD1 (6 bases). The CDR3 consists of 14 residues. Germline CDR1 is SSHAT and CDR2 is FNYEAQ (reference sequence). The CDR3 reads CASSPGWGRETQYF. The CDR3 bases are TGTGCTAGCAGCCCCGGGTGGGGGCGCGAGACCCAGTACTTC.

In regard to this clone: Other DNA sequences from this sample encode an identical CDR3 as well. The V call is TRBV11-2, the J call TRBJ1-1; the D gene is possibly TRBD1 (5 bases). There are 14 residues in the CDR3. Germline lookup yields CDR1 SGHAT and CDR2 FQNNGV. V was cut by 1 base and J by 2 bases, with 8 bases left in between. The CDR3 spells CASSLVGGNTEAFF. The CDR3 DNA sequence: TGTGCCAGCAGCTTAGTGGGGGGAAACACTGAAGCTTTCTTT.

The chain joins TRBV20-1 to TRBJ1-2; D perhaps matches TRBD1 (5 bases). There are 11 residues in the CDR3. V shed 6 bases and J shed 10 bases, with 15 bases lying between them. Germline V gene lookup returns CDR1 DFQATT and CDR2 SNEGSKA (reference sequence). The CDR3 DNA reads TGCAGTGCGGCCAGCGGGGGTGTCTACACCTTC. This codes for CSAASGGVYTF.

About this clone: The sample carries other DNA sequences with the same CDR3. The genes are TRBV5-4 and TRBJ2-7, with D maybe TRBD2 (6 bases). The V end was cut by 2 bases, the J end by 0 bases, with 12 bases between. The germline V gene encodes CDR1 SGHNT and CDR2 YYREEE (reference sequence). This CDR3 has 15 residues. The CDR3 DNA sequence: TGTGCCAGCAGCTTAGGCGGGGAGAGCTCCTACGAGCAGTACTTC. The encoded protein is CASSLGGESSYEQYF. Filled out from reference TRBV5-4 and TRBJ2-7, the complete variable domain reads ETGVTQSPTHLIKTRGQQVTLRCSSQSGHNTVSWYQQALGQGPQFIFQYYREEENGRGNFPPRFSGLQFPNYSSELNVNALELDDSALYLCASSLGGESSYEQYFGPGTRLTVT.

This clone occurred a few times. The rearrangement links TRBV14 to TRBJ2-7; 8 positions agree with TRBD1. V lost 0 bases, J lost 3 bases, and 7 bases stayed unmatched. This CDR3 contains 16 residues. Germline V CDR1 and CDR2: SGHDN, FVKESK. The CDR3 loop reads CASSQEGGQGIYEQYF. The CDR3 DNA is TGTGCCAGCAGCCAAGAAGGAGGACAGGGAATCTACGAGCAGTACTTC.

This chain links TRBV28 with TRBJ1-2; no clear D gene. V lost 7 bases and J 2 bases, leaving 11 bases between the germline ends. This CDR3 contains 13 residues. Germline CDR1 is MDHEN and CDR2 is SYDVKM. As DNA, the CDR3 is TGTGCCAGCAAACTGCCAGGCAACTATGGCTACACCTTC. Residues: CASKLPGNYGYTF.

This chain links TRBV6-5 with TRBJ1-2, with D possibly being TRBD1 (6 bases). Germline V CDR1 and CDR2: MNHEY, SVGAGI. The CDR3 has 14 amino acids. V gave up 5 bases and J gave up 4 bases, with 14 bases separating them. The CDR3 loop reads CASSEKTGLYGYTF. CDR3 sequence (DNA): TGTGCCAGCAGTGAAAAGACAGGCCTCTATGGCTACACCTTC.

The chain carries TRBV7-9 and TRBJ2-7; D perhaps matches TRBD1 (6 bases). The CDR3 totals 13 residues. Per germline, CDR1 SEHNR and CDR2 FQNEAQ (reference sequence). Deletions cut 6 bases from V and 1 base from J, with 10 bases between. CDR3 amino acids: CASRQDSSYEQYF. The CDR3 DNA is TGTGCCAGCAGACAGGACAGTTCCTACGAGCAGTACTTC.

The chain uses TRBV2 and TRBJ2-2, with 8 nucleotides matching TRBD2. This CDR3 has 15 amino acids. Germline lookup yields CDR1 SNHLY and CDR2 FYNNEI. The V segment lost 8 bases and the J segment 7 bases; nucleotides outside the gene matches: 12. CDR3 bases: TGTGCCAGCTTCCCTGGGACTAGTGGTGTCGGGGAGCTGTTTTTT. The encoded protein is CASFPGTSGVGELFF.

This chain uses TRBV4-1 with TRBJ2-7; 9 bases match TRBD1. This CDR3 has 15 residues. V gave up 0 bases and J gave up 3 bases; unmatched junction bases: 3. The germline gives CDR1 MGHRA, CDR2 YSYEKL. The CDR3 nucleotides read TGCGCCAGCAGCCAAGAGACAGGGGGTCTCTACGAGCAGTACTTC. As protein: CASSQETGGLYEQYF.

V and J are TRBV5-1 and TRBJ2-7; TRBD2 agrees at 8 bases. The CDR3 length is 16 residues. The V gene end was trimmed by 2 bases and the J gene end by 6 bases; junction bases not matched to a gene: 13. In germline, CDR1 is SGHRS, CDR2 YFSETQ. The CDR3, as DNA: TGCGCCAGCAGCTTCAACTTAGCGGGATCAGACCGCGAGCAGTACTTC. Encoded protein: CASSFNLAGSDREQYF.

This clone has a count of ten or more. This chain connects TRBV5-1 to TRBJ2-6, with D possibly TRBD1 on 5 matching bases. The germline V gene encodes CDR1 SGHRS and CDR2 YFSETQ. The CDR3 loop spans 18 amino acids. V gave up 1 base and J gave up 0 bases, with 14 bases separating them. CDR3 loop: CASSLQAGLSSGANVLTF. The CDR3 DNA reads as TGCGCCAGCAGCTTGCAGGCAGGGCTCAGCTCTGGGGCCAACGTCCTGACTTTC.

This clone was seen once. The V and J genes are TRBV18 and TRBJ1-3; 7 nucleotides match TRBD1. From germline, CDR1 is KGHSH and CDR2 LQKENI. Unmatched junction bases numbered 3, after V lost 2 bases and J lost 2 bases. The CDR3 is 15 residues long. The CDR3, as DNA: TGTGCCAGCTCACCAACCAGGGGGACTGGAAACACCATATATTTT. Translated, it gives CASSPTRGTGNTIYF.

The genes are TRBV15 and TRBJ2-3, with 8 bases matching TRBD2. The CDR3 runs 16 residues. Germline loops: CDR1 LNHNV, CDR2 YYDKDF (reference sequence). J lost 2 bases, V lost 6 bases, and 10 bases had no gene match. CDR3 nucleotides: TGTGCCACCAGTACCAGACGGACTAGCCTCACAGATACGCAGTATTTT. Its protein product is CATSTRRTSLTDTQYF.